This T cell receptor beta chain was captured by sequencing in a study of a mutant IDH1 vaccine in newly diagnosed glioma. Time point denoted: baseline, week 1 (first vaccination visit). As to treatment: pre-vaccination baseline after standard-of-care therapy. TCRdb's copy holds only in-frame clones and misses some; the assay was immunoSEQ multiplex PCR. There are over 75,000 clones in the sample; around nine tenths occur only once, and roughly 0.54% lies in the top ten. The V gene lost 8 bases and the J gene lost 0 bases, with 22 bases spanning the gap. The CDR3 has 17 residues. Per germline, CDR1 SQVTM and CDR2 ANQGSEA.

This sequence was found in a woman between 45 and 60 years old with glioma. The material sequenced was PBMCs, taken from a glioma patient treated with radiotherapy, temozolomide or both. The chain combines TRBV29-1 with TRBJ2-2; D might be TRBD2 (5 bases). The CDR3 protein is CSRLPGGSNPNTGELFF. CDR3 in DNA: TGCAGCCGCCTTCCGGGTGGGAGCAATCCGAACACCGGGGAGCTGTTTTTT.